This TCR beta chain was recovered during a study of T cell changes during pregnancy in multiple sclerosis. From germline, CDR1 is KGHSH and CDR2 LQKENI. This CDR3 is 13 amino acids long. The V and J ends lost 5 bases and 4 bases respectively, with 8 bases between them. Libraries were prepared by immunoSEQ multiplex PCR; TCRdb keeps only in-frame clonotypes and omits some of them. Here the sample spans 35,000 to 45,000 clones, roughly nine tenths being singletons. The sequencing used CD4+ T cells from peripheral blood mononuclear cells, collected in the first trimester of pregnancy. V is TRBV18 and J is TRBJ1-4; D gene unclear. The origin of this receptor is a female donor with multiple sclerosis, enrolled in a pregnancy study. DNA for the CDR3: TGTGCCAGCTCAGGAGGAGGTAATGAAAAACTGTTTTTT. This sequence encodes CASSGGGNEKLFF.